This T cell receptor beta chain was found in a study of T cells after yellow fever vaccination. Study-level background: The authors prepared low-cell-number fractions using SMART-Seq v4 Ultra Low Input.

Regarding this clonotype: Its antigen is undetermined.

Germline values: CDR1 LGHDT, CDR2 YNNKEL (reference sequence). Trimming took 2 bases from V and 3 from J, leaving 12 bases between them. The CDR3 totals 15 residues. Study-wide results and caveats: Booster samples showed a return of most primary-vaccination clones (approximately 95% CD4, 70% to 90% CD8).

One entry per CDR3 protein, called by TCRdb with MiXCR from the 5' RACE reads. The sample contains more than 300,000 distinct CDR3 sequences, around 7% of which appear only once. The V gene is TRBV3-1, the J gene TRBJ2-3; D tentatively reads TRBD1 or TRBD2 (5 bases each). This sequence originates from a man between 18 and 29 years old who received the YFV17D yellow fever vaccine. The sequenced sample was PBMCs, obtained 35 to 50 days after the first yellow fever vaccination. The CDR3 DNA follows: TGTGCCAGCAGCCAAAGGGCCGGGGCGACAGATACGCAGTATTTT. Its translation is CASSQRAGATDTQYF.